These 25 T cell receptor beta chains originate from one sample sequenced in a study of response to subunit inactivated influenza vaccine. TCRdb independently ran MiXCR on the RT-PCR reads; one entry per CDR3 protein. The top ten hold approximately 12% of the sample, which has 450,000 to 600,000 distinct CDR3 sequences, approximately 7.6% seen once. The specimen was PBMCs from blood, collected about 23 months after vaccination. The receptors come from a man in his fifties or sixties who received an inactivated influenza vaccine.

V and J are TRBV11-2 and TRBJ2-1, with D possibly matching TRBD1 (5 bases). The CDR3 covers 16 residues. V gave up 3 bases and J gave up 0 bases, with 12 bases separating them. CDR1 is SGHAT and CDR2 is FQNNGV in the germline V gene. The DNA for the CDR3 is TGTGCCAGCAGCTTTTACCAGGGCAGCTCCTACAATGAGCAGTTCTTC. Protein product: CASSFYQGSSYNEQFF. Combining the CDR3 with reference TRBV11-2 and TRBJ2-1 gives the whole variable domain EAGVAQSPRYKIIEKRQSVAFWCNPISGHATLYWYQQILGQGPKLLIQFQNNGVVDDSQLPKDRFSAERLKGVDSTLKIQPAKLEDSAVYLCASSFYQGSSYNEQFFGPGTRLTVL.

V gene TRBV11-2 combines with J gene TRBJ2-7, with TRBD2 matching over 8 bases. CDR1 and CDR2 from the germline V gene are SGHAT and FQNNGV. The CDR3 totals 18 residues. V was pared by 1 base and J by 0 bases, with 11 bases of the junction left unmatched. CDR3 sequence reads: CASSLGSGGLRSSYEQYF. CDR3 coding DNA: TGTGCCAGCAGCTTAGGCAGCGGGGGCCTTAGAAGCTCCTACGAGCAGTACTTC.

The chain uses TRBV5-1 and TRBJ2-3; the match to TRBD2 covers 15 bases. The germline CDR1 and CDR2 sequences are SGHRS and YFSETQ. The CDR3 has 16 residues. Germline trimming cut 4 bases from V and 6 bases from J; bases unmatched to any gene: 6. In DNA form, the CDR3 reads TGCGCCAGCAGCATAGGACTAGCGGGGGGGATGGATACGCAGTATTTT. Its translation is CASSIGLAGGMDTQYF.

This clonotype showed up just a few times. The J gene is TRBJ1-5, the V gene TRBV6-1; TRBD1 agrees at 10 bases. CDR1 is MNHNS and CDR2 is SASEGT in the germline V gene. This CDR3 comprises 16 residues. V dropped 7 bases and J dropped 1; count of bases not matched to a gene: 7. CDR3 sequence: CASKTTGGRSNQPQHF. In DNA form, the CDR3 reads TGTGCCAGCAAGACGACAGGGGGCCGGAGCAATCAGCCCCAGCATTTT.

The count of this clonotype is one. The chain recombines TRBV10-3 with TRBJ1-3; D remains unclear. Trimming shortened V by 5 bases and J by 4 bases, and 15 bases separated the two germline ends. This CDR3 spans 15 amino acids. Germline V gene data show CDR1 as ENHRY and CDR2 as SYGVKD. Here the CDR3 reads CAISPESYAGNTIYF. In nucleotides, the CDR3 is TGTGCCATCAGTCCTGAGAGCTACGCCGGAAACACCATATATTTT.

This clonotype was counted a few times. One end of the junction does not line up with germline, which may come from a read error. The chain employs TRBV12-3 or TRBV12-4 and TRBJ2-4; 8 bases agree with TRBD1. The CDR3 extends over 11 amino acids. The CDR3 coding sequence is TGTGCCAGCAGTCTAGGACAGGGTGGCCACTTC. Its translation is CASSLGQGGHF.

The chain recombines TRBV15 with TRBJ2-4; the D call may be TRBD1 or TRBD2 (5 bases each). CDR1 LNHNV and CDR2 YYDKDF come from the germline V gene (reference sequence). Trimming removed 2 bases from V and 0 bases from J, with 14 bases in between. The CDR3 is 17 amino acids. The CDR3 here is CATSRPTAALAKNIQYF. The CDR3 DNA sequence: TGTGCCACCAGCAGACCGACAGCGGCTCTAGCCAAAAACATTCAGTACTTC.

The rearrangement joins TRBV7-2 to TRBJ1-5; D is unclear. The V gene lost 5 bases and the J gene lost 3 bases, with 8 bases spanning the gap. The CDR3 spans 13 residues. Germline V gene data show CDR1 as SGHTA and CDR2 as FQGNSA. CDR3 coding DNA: TGTGCCAGCAGCCCCTGGTCCAATCAGCCCCAGCATTTT. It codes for CASSPWSNQPQHF.

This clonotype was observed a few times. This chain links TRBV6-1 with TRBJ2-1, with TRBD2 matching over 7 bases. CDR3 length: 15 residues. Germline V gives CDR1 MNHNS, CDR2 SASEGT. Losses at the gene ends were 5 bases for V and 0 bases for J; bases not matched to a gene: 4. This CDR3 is CASSPERGSYNEQFF. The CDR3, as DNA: TGTGCCAGCAGTCCTGAGCGGGGCTCCTACAATGAGCAGTTCTTC.

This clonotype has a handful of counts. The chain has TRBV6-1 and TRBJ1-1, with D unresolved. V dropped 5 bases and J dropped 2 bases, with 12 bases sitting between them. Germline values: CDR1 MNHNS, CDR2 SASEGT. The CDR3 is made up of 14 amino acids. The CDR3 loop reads CASSLDDLNTEAFF. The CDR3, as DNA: TGTGCCAGCAGTCTGGACGATCTAAACACTGAAGCTTTCTTT.

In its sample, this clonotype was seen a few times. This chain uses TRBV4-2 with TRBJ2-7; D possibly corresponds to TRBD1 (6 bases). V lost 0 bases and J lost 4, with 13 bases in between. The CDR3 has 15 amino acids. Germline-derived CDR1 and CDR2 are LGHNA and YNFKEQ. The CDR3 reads CASSQERLQGYEQYF. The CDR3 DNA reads TGTGCCAGCAGCCAAGAAAGGTTACAGGGTTACGAGCAGTACTTC.

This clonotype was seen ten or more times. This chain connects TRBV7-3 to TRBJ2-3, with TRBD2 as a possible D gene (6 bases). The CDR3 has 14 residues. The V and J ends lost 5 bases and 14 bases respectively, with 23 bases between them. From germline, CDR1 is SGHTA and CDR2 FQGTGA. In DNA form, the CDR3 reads TGTGCCAGCAGCCCACACCACGGGGCGGGAAGCCCGTATTTT. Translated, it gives CASSPHHGAGSPYF. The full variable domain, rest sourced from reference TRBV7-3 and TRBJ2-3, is GAGVSQTPSNKVTEKGKYVELRCDPISGHTALYWYRQSLGQGPEFLIYFQGTGAADDSGLPNDRFFAVRPEGSVSTLKIQRTERGDSAVYLCASSPHHGAGSPYFGPGTRLTVL.

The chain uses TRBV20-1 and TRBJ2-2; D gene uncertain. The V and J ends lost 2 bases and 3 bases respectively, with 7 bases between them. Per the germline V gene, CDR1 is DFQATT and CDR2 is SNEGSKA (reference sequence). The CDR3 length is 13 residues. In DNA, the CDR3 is TGCAGTGCTAGAAGGCTCGACACCGGGGAGCTGTTTTTT. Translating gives CSARRLDTGELFF.

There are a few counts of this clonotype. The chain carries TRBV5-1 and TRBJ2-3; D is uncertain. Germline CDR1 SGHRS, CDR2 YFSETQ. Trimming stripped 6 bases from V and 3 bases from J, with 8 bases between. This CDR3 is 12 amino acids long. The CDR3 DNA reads TGCGCCAGCAACGTCGATACAGATACGCAGTATTTT. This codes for CASNVDTDTQYF. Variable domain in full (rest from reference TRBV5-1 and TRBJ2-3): KAGVTQTPRYLIKTRGQQVTLSCSPISGHRSVSWYQQTPGQGLQFLFEYFSETQRNKGNFPGRFSGRQFSNSRSEMNVSTLELGDSALYLCASNVDTDTQYFGPGTRLTVL.

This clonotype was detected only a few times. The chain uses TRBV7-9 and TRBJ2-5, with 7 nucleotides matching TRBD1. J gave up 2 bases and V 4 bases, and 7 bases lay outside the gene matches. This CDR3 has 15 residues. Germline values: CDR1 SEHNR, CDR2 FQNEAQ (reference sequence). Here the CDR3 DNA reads TGTGCCAGCAGCTCCCAACCCAGGGGGCAAGAGACCCAGTACTTC. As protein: CASSSQPRGQETQYF. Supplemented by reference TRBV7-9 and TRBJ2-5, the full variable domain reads DTGVSQNPRHKITKRGQNVTFRCDPISEHNRLYWYRQTLGQGPEFLTYFQNEAQLEKSRLLSDRFSAERPKGSFSTLEIQRTEQGDSAMYLCASSSQPRGQETQYFGPGTRLLVL.

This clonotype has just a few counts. The CDR3 DNA reads as TGCGCCAGCAGCCACCAGACAGGGAACACCGGGGAGCTGTTTTTT. Its translation: CASSHQTGNTGELFF. The V gene is TRBV4-3, the J gene TRBJ2-2, with D maybe TRBD1 (6 bases). The CDR3 spans 15 residues. Trimming left V 3 bases short and J 1 base short, with 9 bases between. In germline, CDR1 is LGHNA, CDR2 YSLEER.

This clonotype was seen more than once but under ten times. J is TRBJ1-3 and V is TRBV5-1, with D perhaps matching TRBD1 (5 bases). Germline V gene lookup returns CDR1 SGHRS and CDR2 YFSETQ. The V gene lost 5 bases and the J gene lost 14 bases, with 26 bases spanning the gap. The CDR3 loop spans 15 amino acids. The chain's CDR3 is CASSRGDRDQPTLYF. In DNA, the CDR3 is TGCGCCAGCAGTAGGGGTGATCGGGATCAACCGACCTTATATTTT.

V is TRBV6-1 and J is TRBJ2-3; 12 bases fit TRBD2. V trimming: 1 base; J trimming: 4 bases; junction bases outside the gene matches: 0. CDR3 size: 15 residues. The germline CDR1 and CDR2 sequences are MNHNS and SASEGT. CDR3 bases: TGTGCCAGCAGTGAAGGACTAGCGGGAGCAGATACGCAGTATTTT. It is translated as CASSEGLAGADTQYF.

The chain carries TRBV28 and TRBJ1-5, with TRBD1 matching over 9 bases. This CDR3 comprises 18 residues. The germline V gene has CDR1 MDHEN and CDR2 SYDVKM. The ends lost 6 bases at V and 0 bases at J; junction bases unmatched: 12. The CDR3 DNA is TGTGCCAGCAGGGCACTCGGGACAGGGTTTTATAGCAATCAGCCCCAGCATTTT. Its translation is CASRALGTGFYSNQPQHF.

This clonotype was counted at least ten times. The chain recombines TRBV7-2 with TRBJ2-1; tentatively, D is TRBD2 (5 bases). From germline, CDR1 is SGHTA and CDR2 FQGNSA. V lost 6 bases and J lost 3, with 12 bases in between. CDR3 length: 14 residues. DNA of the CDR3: TGTGCCAGCAGGTCCTTGCGGGTCTACAATGAGCAGTTCTTC. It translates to CASRSLRVYNEQFF.

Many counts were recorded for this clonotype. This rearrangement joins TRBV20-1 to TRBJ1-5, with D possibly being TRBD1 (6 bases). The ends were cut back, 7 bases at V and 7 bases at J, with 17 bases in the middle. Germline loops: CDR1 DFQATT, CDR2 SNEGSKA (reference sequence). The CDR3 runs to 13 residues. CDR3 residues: CSGQSRGGQPQHF. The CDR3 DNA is TGCAGTGGCCAATCGCGGGGGGGCCAGCCCCAGCATTTT.

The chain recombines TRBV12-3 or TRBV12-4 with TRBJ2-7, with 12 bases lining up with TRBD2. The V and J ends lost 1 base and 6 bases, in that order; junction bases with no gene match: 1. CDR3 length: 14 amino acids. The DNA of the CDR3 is TGTGCCAGCAGTTTAGTACTAGCGGGAGGCGAGCAGTACTTC. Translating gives CASSLVLAGGEQYF.

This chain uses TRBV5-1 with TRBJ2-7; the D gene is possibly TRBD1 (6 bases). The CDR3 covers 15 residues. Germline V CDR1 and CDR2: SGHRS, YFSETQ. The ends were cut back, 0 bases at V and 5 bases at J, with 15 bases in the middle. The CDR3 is CASSLGSRQVNEQYF. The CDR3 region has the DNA TGCGCCAGCAGCTTGGGTTCGAGACAGGTCAACGAGCAGTACTTC.

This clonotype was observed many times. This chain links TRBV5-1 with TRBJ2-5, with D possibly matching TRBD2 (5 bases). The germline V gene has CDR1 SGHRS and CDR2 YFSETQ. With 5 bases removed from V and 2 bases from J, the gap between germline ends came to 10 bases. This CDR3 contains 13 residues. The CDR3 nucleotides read TGCGCCAGCAGGGGGTCGGGACAAGAGACCCAGTACTTC. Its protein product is CASRGSGQETQYF.

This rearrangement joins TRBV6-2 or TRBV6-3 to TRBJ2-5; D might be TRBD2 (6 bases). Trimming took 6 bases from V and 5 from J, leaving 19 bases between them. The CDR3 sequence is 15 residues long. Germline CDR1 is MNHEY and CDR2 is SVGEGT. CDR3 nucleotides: TGTGCCAGCAGGGCCGGGACTCCGGTCCCCGAGACCCAGTACTTC. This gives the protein CASRAGTPVPETQYF.